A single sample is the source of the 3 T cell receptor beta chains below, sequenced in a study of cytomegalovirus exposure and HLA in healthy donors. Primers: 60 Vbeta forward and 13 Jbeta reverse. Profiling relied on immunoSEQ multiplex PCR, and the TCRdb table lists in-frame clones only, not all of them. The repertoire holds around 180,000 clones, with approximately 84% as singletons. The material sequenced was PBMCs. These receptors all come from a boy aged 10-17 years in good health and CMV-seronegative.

The CDR3 DNA is TGCGCCAGCAGCCGGCGCGGGATTGGCTCCTACAATGAGCAGTTCTTC. The encoded protein is CASSRRGIGSYNEQFF. The chain links TRBV4-1 to TRBJ2-1, with D possibly being TRBD2 (6 bases). CDR1 MGHRA and CDR2 YSYEKL come from the germline V gene. CDR3 size: 16 residues. The V end was cut by 4 bases, the J end by 0 bases, with 13 bases between.

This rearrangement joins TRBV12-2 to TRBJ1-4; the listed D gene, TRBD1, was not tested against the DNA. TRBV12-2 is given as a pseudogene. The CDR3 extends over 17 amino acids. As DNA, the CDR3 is TGTGCAAGTCGCCGCCGGGACAGGGGGTCAAATATTGAAAAACTGTTTTTT. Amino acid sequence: CASRRRDRGSNIEKLFF.

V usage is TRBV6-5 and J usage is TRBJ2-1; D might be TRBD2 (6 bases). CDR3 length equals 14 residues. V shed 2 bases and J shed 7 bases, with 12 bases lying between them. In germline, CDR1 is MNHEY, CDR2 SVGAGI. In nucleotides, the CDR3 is TGTGCCAGCAGTTACCGGGGACTCTCAAATGAGCAGTTCTTC. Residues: CASSYRGLSNEQFF.